This TCR beta chain appears in the sequencing data of a study of OX40 agonist ivuxolimab in advanced cancers. Study in general: Hepatocellular carcinoma, melanoma, renal cell or head and neck cancer occurred in dose-escalation patients. Study results and caveats: The average count of expanded clones was higher among CD8+ T cells than among CD4+.

As to this clone: Its antigen is still unknown.

Germline V gene sequence: CDR1 WSHSY, CDR2 SAAADI. Trimming pared 7 bases from V and 3 bases from J, leaving 18 bases between. The CDR3 is made up of 16 amino acids. The data were produced by immunoSEQ multiplex PCR, yet TCRdb's version contains in-frame clones alone and is incomplete. The sample holds 72,000 or so clones; 88% are singletons and the top ten take under 1%. The sequenced sample was CD4+ or CD8+ T cells sorted from blood, obtained in a trial of the OX40 agonist ivuxolimab. The chain combines TRBV10-2 with TRBJ2-2, with D maybe TRBD2 (7 bases). This sequence originates from an adult with an advanced solid tumor such as melanoma, head and neck, liver or kidney cancer. CDR3 nucleotide sequence: TGCGCCAGCAAGGATCTGAGGGGGAGGGACACCGGGGAGCTGTTTTTT. This codes for CASKDLRGRDTGELFF.